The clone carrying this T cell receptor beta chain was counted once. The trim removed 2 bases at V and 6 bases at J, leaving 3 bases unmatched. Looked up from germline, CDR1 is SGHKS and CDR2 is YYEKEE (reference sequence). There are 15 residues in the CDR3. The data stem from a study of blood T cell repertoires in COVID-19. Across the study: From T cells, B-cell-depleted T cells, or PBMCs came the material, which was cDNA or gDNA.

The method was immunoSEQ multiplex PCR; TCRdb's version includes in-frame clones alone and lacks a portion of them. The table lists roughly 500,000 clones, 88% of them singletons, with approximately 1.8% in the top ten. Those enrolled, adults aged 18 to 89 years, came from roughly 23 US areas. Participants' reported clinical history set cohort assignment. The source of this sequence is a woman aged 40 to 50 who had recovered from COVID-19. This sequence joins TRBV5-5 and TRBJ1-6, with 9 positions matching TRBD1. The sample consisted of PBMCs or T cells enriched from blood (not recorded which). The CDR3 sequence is CASSLGTGTNSPLHF. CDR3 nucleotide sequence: TGTGCCAGCAGCTTAGGGACAGGGACTAATTCACCCCTCCACTTT. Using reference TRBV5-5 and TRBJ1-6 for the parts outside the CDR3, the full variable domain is DAGVTQSPTHLIKTRGQQVTLRCSPISGHKSVSWYQQVLGQGPQFIFQYYEKEERGRGNFPDRFSARQFPNYSSELNVNALLLGDSALYLCASSLGTGTNSPLHFGNGTRLTVT.